One T cell receptor beta chain is described in this entry. As yet, its antigen is unknown. These data belong to a study of cytomegalovirus exposure and HLA in healthy donors. Across the whole study: According to later analysis, the same platform produced the roughly 120 validation and several hundred first-cohort repertoires.

The data were produced by immunoSEQ multiplex PCR, yet TCRdb's version contains in-frame clones alone and is incomplete. The sample yields under 250,000 clones, about 88% seen once. The study's findings and limits: Clusters of TCRs from the first cohort tended to co-occur in the approximately 130 validation repertoires (as a later analysis found). Usually a TCR sequence was rare, but some public TCRs were found in many donors. TCR beta chains numbering approximately 150 were designated cytomegalovirus-associated.

CDR1 is SNHLY and CDR2 is FYNNEI in the germline V gene. Trimming took off 0 bases at V and 4 bases at J, with 7 bases between the two ends. The CDR3 covers 13 residues. Sequencing was carried out using PBMCs. This TCR was sampled from a man aged 18 to 30 in good health and CMV-seropositive. The chain recombines TRBV2 with TRBJ2-7, with D unclear. Here the CDR3 DNA reads TGTGCCAGCAGTGAAGCGCGCGGTTACGAGCAGTACTTC. Its protein product is CASSEARGYEQYF.